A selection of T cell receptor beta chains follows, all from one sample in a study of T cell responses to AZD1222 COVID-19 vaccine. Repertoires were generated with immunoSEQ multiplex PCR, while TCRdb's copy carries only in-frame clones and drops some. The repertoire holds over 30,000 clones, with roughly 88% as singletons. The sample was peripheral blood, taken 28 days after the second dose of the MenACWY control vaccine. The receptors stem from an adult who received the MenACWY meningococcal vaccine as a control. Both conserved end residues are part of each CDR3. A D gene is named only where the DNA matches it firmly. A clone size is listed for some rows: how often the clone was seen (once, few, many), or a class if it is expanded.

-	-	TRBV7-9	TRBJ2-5	CASSLGLVDETQYF	TGTGCCAGCAGCTTAGGACTTGTCGACGAGACCCAGTACTTC
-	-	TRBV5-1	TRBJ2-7	CASSLYGTYEQYF	TGCGCCAGCAGCTTGTACGGGACCTACGAGCAGTACTTC
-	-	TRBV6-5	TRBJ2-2	CASSYGPRGATGELFF	TGTGCCAGCAGTTACGGGCCCAGGGGGGCCACCGGGGAGCTGTTTTTT
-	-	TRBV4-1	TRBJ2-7	CASSQLRLLNYEQYF	TGCGCCAGCAGCCAATTGCGACTACTTAACTACGAGCAGTACTTC
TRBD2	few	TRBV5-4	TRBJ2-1	CASSPQTSGSNNEQFF	TGTGCCAGCAGCCCTCAGACTAGCGGGAGCAACAATGAGCAGTTCTTC
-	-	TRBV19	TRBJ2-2	CASTAEGGHQNTGELFF	TGTGCCAGTACCGCGGAGGGGGGACACCAGAACACCGGGGAGCTGTTTTTT
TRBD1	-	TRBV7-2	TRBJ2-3	CASSGDRRATDTQYF	TGTGCCAGCAGCGGGGACAGGCGGGCCACAGATACGCAGTATTTT
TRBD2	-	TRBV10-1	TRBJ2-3	CASGLAGGARDTQYF	TGCGCCAGCGGTTTAGCGGGAGGAGCGCGGGATACGCAGTATTTT
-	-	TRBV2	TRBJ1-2	CASKDGYTF	TGTGCCAGCAAGGATGGCTACACCTTC
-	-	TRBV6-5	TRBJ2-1	CASMGPGYNEQFF	TGTGCCAGCATGGGACCAGGCTACAATGAGCAGTTCTTC
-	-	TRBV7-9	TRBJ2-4	CASSLDKNIQYF	TGTGCCAGCAGCTTGGACAAAAACATTCAGTACTTC
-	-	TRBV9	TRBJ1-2	CASSVARGRGHGYTF	TGTGCCAGCAGCGTAGCTCGGGGCAGGGGACATGGCTACACCTTC
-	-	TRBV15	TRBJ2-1	CATKTGAYNEQFF	TGTGCCACCAAGACGGGAGCCTACAATGAGCAGTTCTTC
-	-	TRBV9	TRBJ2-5	CASSPRGAQETQYF	TGTGCCAGCAGCCCACGGGGCGCACAAGAGACCCAGTACTTC
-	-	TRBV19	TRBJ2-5	CASSMWESGGETQYF	TGTGCCAGTAGTATGTGGGAGTCAGGTGGAGAGACCCAGTACTTC
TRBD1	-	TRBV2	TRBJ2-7	CASSIQGASYEQYF	TGTGCCAGCAGTATACAGGGGGCGTCGTACGAGCAGTACTTC
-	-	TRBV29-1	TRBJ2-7	CSVVRVGSYEQYF	TGCAGCGTAGTCAGGGTAGGGAGCTACGAGCAGTACTTC
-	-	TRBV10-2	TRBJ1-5	CASSESPTYSNQPQHF	TGCGCCAGCAGTGAGTCGCCCACCTATAGCAATCAGCCCCAGCATTTT
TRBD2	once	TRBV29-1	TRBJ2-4	CSVRLARNIQYF	TGCAGCGTTCGACTAGCCCGGAACATTCAGTACTTC
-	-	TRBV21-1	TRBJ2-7	CASSNGRATKNEQYF	TGTGCCAGCAGCAACGGGAGGGCCACCAAGAACGAGCAGTACTTC
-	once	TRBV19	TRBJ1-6	CASSILDSSYNSPLHF	TGTGCCAGTAGTATATTGGACAGCTCCTATAATTCACCCCTCCACTTT
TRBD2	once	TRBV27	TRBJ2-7	CASSSALAGGPLYF	TGTGCCAGCAGTTCCGCCCTAGCGGGAGGTCCGCTGTACTTC
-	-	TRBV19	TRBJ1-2	CASSINPDRGYTF	TGTGCCAGTAGTATAAACCCCGACCGTGGCTACACCTTC
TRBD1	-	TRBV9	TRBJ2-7	CASSPLGQGWYEQYF	TGTGCCAGCAGCCCCCTGGGACAGGGATGGTACGAGCAGTACTTC
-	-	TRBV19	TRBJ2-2	CASSTVPGAGELFF	TGTGCCAGTAGTACCGTCCCGGGGGCCGGGGAGCTGTTTTTT
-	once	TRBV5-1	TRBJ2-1	CASSLEAAPYNEQFF	TGCGCCAGCAGCTTGGAAGCGGCACCCTACAATGAGCAGTTCTTC
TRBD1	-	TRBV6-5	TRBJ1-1	CASSNPGQANTEAFF	TGTGCCAGCAGTAACCCGGGACAGGCGAACACTGAAGCTTTCTTT
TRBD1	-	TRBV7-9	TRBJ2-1	CASSSTDRGPEQFF	TGTGCCAGCAGCTCGACGGACAGGGGACCCGAGCAGTTCTTC
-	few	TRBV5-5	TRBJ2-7	CASSFDVGYEQYF	TGTGCCAGCAGCTTTGATGTAGGATACGAGCAGTACTTC
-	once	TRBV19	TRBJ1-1	CASAQGGGLGTEAFF	TGTGCCAGTGCCCAGGGTGGAGGGCTCGGCACTGAAGCTTTCTTT
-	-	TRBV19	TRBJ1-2	CATLRQGPANYGYTF	TGTGCCACCCTCCGGCAGGGACCCGCTAACTATGGCTACACCTTC
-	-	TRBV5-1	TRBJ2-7	CATSAGFTYEQYF	TGCGCCACCTCGGCAGGGTTCACCTACGAGCAGTACTTC
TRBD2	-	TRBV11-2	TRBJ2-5	CASSSLAGGPGETQYF	TGTGCCAGCAGCTCCTTAGCGGGAGGGCCCGGGGAGACCCAGTACTTC
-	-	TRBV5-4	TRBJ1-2	CASSLRGLGDGYTF	TGTGCCAGCAGCTTACGAGGCTTAGGCGATGGCTACACCTTC
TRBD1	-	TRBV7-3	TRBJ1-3	CASSRDGGGNTASGNTIYF	TGTGCCAGCAGCCGGGACGGAGGGGGCAATACGGCGTCTGGAAACACCATATATTTT
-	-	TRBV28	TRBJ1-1	CASNLNTEAFF	TGTGCCAGCAATCTGAACACTGAAGCTTTCTTT
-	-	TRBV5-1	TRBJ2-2	CASSLFMGTGELFF	TGCGCCAGCAGCTTGTTTATGGGCACCGGGGAGCTGTTTTTT
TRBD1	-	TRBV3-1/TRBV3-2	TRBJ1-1	CASSRGDRGAGTEAFF	TGTGCCAGCAGTCGAGGTGACAGGGGCGCTGGGACTGAAGCTTTCTTT
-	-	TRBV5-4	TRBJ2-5	CASSLGPPGFVTQYF	TGTGCCAGCAGCTTAGGACCGCCCGGTTTTGTGACCCAGTACTTC
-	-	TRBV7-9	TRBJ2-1	CASSLGQGFVNEQFF	TGTGCCAGCAGCTTAGGACAAGGGTTTGTCAATGAGCAGTTCTTC
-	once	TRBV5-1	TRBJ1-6	CASSLGERNSPLHF	TGCGCCAGCAGCTTGGGGGAGCGGAATTCACCCCTCCACTTT
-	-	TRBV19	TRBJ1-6	CASSLEEGIHSPLHF	TGTGCCAGTAGTCTGGAGGAAGGGATTCATTCACCCCTCCACTTT
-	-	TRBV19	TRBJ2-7	CASSIVVSYEQYF	TGTGCCAGTAGTATTGTGGTCTCCTACGAGCAGTACTTC
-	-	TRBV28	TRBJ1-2	CASREQGRDYGYTF	TGTGCCAGCAGGGAGCAGGGACGTGATTATGGCTACACCTTC
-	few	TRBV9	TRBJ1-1	CASSVDYGGTEAFF	TGTGCCAGCAGCGTAGATTACGGGGGCACTGAAGCTTTCTTT
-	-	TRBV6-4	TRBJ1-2	CASSAEANYGYTF	TGTGCCAGCAGTGCCGAAGCTAACTATGGCTACACCTTC
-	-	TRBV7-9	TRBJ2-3	CASSFGGDTQYF	TGTGCCAGCAGCTTTGGAGGAGATACGCAGTATTTT